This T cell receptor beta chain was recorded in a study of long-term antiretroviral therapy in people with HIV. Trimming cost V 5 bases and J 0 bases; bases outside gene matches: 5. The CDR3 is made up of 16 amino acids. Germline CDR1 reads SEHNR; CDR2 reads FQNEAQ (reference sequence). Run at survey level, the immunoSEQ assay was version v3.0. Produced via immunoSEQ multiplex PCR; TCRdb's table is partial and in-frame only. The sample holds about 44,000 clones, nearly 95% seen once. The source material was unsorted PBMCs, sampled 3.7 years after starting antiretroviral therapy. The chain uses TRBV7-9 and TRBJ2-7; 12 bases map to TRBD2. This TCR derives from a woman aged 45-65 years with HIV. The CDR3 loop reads CASSPSSGGDSYEQYF. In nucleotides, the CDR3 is TGTGCCAGCAGCCCTTCTAGCGGGGGGGACTCCTACGAGCAGTACTTC.